This TCR beta chain was captured in a study of T cell repertoires in cytomegalovirus infection (dated 2019 in TCRdb). At the level of the whole study: Recently identified HLA-C-restricted CMV epitopes, whose presentation resists viral immunomodulation, were targeted by peptide stimulations together with well-studied HLA-B-restricted epitopes. The HLA type of each donor mattered for the analysis, because public TCR beta signatures pointed to carriage of CMV infection along with the matching HLA type. Study-level results and caveats: The ex vivo response was dominated by HLA-C-restricted CMV-specific TCR beta clonotypes, and the single most frequent clonotype in two of eight donors was supplied by these HLA-C-restricted clonotypes. In both this cohort and an independent cohort of some 350 donors, the cumulative frequency of public TCR beta family members distinguished carriers of CMV infection plus the relevant HLA type.

The treatment or condition label for this specimen denotes: in vitro stimulation with specific CMV peptide epitopes to enrich CMV-specific T cells. Including cysteine and phenylalanine, the CDR3 has 15 amino acids. The CDR3 DNA has 45 bases and is translated from base 1. CDR1 SEHNR and CDR2 FQNEAQ were looked up in the germline V gene (reference sequence). Remarks on this clonotype: Its cognate antigen has yet to be identified. Its ends do not fully match the called genes, so a read error is possible.

TCRdb records Illumina HiSeq 1500 as the sequencer. Using fastp at Q25 and MiXCR, TCRdb reprocessed the public reads and kept productive beta chains. Entries that share a CDR3 protein sequence are merged under the most common genes and DNA. In all, the sample holds a few hundred thousand distinct CDR3 sequences, and roughly a third of those were seen once. Jointly, the top ten make up around a sixth of the sample. The sequence links TRBV7-9 to TRBJ2-5; no D gene can be assigned with confidence. Sample: cultured PBMCs, taken from culture after CMV antigen stimulation. The TCR was taken from a human donor in good health (CMV status not recorded). Some clones in this sample may be carry-over from other donors' samples. The sequenced DNA is TGTGCCAGCAGCCGACCAACAGAGACACAAGAGACCCATTACTTC. It is translated as CASSRPTETQETHYF.